The clone carrying this T cell receptor (beta chain) came up a few times. As yet, its antigen is unknown. V was pared by 4 bases and J by 3 bases, with 7 bases between. The CDR3 is made up of 13 amino acids. This sample was taken from a study of CD8+CD57+ T cells in acquired aplastic anemia. General study findings and limits: The study identified under 30 CD8+ CDR3 sequences shared by patients and controls. Patients were compared with controls for CD8+ Simpson's diversity, and no significant difference emerged.

All patients picked for sequencing had shown, by flow cytometry, an expansion of CD8+CD57+ cells. Severe acquired aplastic anemia was the diagnosis recorded for all patients. Patients had undergone no therapy by the time their blood was sampled. Genomic DNA served as template for TCR beta VDJ and CDR3 profiling. TCRdb independently ran MiXCR on the reads; one entry per CDR3 protein. This table holds approximately 470,000 distinct CDR3 sequences, about a third found once. Sequences were obtained from sorted CD4+, CD8+, or CD8+CD57+ T cells (not recorded which) from PBMCs. The chain employs TRBV12-3 or TRBV12-4 and TRBJ1-5; D gene ambiguous. The TCR comes from a human donor with aplastic anemia. The CDR3 reads CASSSRINQPQHF. The CDR3 DNA sequence: TGTGCCAGCAGTTCGAGAATCAATCAGCCCCAGCATTTT.